These 16 T cell receptor beta chains were all obtained from the same sample, sequenced in a study of cytomegalovirus exposure and HLA in healthy donors. The study ran its PCR with 60 Vbeta and 13 Jbeta primers. Method: immunoSEQ multiplex PCR; TCRdb's copy keeps in-frame clones and lacks some. Here the sample spans 110,000 to 150,000 clones, roughly 70% being singletons. Input material: PBMCs. All receptors derive from a man aged 25 to 45 in good health and CMV-seronegative.

J is TRBJ1-5 and V is TRBV19, with 9 bases that match TRBD1. The CDR3 length is 15 residues. V shed 7 bases and J 6 bases; nucleotides not matched to a gene: 10. CDR1 is LNHDA, CDR2 SQIVND, per germline (reference sequence). CDR3 coding DNA: TGTGCCAGTAACCTCCGGGACAGGGCACTTCAGCCCCAGCATTTT. Its translation is CASNLRDRALQPQHF.

V usage is TRBV7-9 and J usage is TRBJ2-2; D is ambiguous. CDR1 is SEHNR, CDR2 FQNEAQ, per germline (reference sequence). The CDR3 runs to 15 residues. V was clipped by 3 bases and J by 4 bases, with 12 bases between them. CDR3 nucleotides: TGTGCCAGCAGCTTTTCTCGACTTAGCACCGGGGAGCTGTTTTTT. This sequence encodes CASSFSRLSTGELFF.

V usage is TRBV29-1 and J usage is TRBJ2-5, with TRBD2 as a possible D gene (5 bases). Germline loops: CDR1 SQVTM, CDR2 ANQGSEA. The CDR3 contains 13 residues. Trimming took 5 bases from V and 5 from J, leaving 15 bases between them. This CDR3 is CSVLVGGLETQYF. The CDR3, as DNA: TGCAGCGTTTTAGTAGGAGGTTTGGAGACCCAGTACTTC.

The chain uses TRBV7-8 and TRBJ2-3, with a tentative D call TRBD2 (6 bases). This CDR3 has 16 amino acids. Per the germline V gene, CDR1 is SGHVS and CDR2 is FQNEAQ. Trimming stripped 5 bases from V and 0 bases from J, with 15 bases between. As DNA, the CDR3 is TGTGCCAGCAGCCCCGGGAGTCGTTACAGCACAGATACGCAGTATTTT. Translation: CASSPGSRYSTDTQYF.

The chain is built from TRBV9 and TRBJ1-1; tentative D call: TRBD1 (6 bases). The CDR3 covers 14 residues. V shed 1 base and J shed 2 bases, with 9 bases lying between them. From germline, CDR1 is SGDLS and CDR2 YYNGEE. The CDR3 loop reads CASSVLDRNTEAFF. The DNA of the CDR3 is TGTGCCAGCAGCGTATTGGACAGAAACACTGAAGCTTTCTTT.

The chain combines TRBV27 with TRBJ2-5, with D possibly matching TRBD1 (6 bases). Per germline, CDR1 MNHEY and CDR2 SMNVEV (reference sequence). V lost 6 bases and J 1 base, leaving 9 bases between the germline ends. The CDR3 covers 13 residues. CDR3 loop: CASSGDIQETQYF. CDR3 coding DNA: TGTGCCAGCAGCGGGGACATCCAAGAGACCCAGTACTTC.

This chain joins TRBV5-6 and TRBJ2-7, with a possible D match to TRBD1 (6 bases). CDR3 size: 15 residues. Per germline, CDR1 SGHDT and CDR2 YYEEEE. Trimming stripped 1 base from V and 0 bases from J, with 11 bases between. In nucleotides, the CDR3 is TGTGCCAGCAGCTTGAGTCAGGGGAGCTCCTACGAGCAGTACTTC. Encoded protein: CASSLSQGSSYEQYF.

This chain links TRBV18 with TRBJ1-1; 7 nucleotides agree with TRBD1. V shed 7 bases, J shed 6 bases, and the junction held 8 bases outside the gene matches. CDR3 length: 13 amino acids. Germline values: CDR1 KGHSH, CDR2 LQKENI. CDR3: CASLPGTASEAFF. As DNA, the CDR3 is TGTGCCAGCTTACCCGGGACAGCCTCTGAAGCTTTCTTT.

The V and J genes are TRBV10-3 and TRBJ1-1, with 9 bases fitting TRBD1. The CDR3 has 13 residues. Germline CDR1 and CDR2: ENHRY and SYGVKD. V was clipped by 2 bases and J by 5 bases; unmatched bases: 0. The DNA for the CDR3 is TGTGCCATCAGTGAGGGACAGGGGACTGAAGCTTTCTTT. Encoded protein: CAISEGQGTEAFF.

This clone was seen more than once but under ten times. The chain uses TRBV6-5 and TRBJ1-2; 8 nucleotides align to TRBD1. Trimming at V came to 6 bases and at J to 6 bases, leaving 3 bases not matched to a gene. Per germline, CDR1 MNHEY and CDR2 SVGAGI. The CDR3 length is 12 residues. CDR3 coding DNA: TGTGCCAGCAGCCCGACAGGGGATGGCTACACCTTC. As protein: CASSPTGDGYTF.

CDR3 sequence (DNA): TGTGCCAGCAGCTTAGGGGAGGGGACAGGGTACTACGAGCAGTACTTC. Translated: CASSLGEGTGYYEQYF. V gene TRBV7-8 combines with J gene TRBJ2-7, with 9 bases matching TRBD1. CDR1 and CDR2 (germline): SGHVS, FQNEAQ. V shed 1 base and J 3 bases; nucleotides not matched to a gene: 7. CDR3 length: 16 residues.

The chain carries TRBV6-6 and TRBJ2-7, with 7 nucleotides matching TRBD1. J gave up 2 bases and V 5 bases, and 3 bases lay outside the gene matches. This CDR3 is 13 amino acids long. CDR1 is MNHNY, CDR2 SVGAGI, per germline (reference sequence). Here the CDR3 reads CASSGTETYEQYF. CDR3 sequence (DNA): TGTGCCAGCAGTGGGACAGAGACCTACGAGCAGTACTTC.

V and J are TRBV5-4 and TRBJ2-2, with 9 bases fitting TRBD1. The CDR3 is 16 amino acids. Germline V gene data show CDR1 as SGHNT and CDR2 as YYREEE (reference sequence). With V trimmed by 4 bases and J by 5 bases, 9 bases remained unmatched. CDR3 DNA: TGTGCCAGCAGCGAGCAGGGACAGGGAGCGACCGGGGAGCTGTTTTTT. As protein: CASSEQGQGATGELFF.

The chain links TRBV28 to TRBJ1-1; D is perhaps TRBD1 (5 bases). The CDR3 sequence is 15 residues long. Germline V gene sequence: CDR1 MDHEN, CDR2 SYDVKM. V was trimmed by 6 bases and J by 5 bases, leaving 19 bases between them. DNA of the CDR3: TGTGCCAGCAGCGCAACCGGGGGAGGGAGGACTGAAGCTTTCTTT. It translates to CASSATGGGRTEAFF.

V usage is TRBV30 and J usage is TRBJ2-3, with D perhaps TRBD2 (6 bases). The CDR3 contains 15 residues. Trimming took 3 bases from V and 2 from J, leaving 15 bases between them. Germline V gene sequence: CDR1 GTSNPN, CDR2 SVGIG (reference sequence). CDR3 sequence (DNA): TGTGCCTGGAGGGGTCCGGGGGACCCCACAGATACGCAGTATTTT. Translated: CAWRGPGDPTDTQYF.

This clone was seen more than once but under ten times. This chain uses TRBV18 with TRBJ2-2; TRBD1 matches 10 bases. Germline CDR1 and CDR2: KGHSH and LQKENI. Trimming removed 3 bases from V and 4 bases from J; junction bases left unmatched: 11. This CDR3 comprises 18 residues. The CDR3, as DNA: TGTGCCAGCTCACCTTTTAAGACAGGGGGCACACGCACCGGGGAGCTGTTTTTT. Translating gives CASSPFKTGGTRTGELFF.